The present TCR beta chain was sequenced within a study of blood T cell repertoires in COVID-19. Participants were aged 18 to 89 years, lived in over 20 US areas, and enrolled virtually. Germline assignment: CDR1 SGHAT and CDR2 FQNNGV. The CDR3 loop spans 15 amino acids. J was trimmed by 8 bases and V by 4 bases; bases with no gene match: 10. The data were produced by immunoSEQ multiplex PCR, yet TCRdb's version contains in-frame clones alone and is incomplete. The repertoire holds approximately 190,000 clones, with roughly 82% as singletons. The sequenced material came from PBMCs or T cells enriched from blood (not recorded which). The chain uses TRBV11-2 and TRBJ1-2, with 10 bases that match TRBD1. The sequence derives from a woman aged 55-70 years with acute COVID-19. The CDR3 DNA sequence: TGTGCCAGCAGCTCCGGGACAGGGGTTCAGGGGGGCTACACCTTC. Translating it yields CASSSGTGVQGGYTF.